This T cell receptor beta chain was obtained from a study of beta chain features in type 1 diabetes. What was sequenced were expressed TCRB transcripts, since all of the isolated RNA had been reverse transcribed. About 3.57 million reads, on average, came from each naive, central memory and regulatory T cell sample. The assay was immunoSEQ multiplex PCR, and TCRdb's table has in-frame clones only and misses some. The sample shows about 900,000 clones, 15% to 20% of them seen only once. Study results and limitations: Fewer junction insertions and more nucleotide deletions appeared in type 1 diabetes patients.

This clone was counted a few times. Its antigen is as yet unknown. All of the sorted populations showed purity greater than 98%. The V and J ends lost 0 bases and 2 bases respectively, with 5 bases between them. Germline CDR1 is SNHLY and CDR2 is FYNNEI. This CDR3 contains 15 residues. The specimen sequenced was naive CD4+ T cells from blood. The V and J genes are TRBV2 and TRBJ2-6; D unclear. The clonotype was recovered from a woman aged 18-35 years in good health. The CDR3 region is CASSEAAAGANVLTF. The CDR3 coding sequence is TGTGCCAGCAGTGAAGCGGCAGCTGGGGCCAACGTCCTGACTTTC.